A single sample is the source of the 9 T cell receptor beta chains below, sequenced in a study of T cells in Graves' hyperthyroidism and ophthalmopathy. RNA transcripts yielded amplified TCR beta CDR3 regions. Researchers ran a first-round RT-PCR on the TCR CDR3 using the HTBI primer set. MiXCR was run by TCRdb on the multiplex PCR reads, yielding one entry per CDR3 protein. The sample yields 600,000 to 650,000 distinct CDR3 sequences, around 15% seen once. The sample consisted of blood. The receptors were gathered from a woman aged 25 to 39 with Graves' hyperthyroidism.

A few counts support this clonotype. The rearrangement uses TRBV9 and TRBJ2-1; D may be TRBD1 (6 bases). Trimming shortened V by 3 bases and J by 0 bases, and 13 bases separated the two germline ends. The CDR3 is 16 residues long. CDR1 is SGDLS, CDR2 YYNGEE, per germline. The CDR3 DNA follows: TGTGCCAGCAGCGGGAAGGGGGAGAGCTCCTACAATGAGCAGTTCTTC. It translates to CASSGKGESSYNEQFF.

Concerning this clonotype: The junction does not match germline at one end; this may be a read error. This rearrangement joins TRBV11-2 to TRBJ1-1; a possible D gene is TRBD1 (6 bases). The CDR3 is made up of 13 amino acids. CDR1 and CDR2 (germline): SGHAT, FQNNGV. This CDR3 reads CVSSATGNTEAFF. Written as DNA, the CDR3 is TGTGTCAGCAGCGCGACAGGGAACACTGAAGCTTTCTTT.

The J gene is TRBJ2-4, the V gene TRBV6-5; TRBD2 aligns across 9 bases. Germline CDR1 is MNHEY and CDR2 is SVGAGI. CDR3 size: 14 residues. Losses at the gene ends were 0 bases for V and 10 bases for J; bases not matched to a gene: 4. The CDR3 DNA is TGTGCCAGCAGTTACTCAGCTAGCGGGATGATTCAGTACTTC. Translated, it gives CASSYSASGMIQYF.

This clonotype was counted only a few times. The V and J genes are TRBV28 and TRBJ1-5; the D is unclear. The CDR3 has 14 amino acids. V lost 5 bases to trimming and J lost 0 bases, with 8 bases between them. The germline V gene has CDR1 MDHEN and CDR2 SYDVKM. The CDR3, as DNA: TGTGCCAGCAGTCCTTCCGATAGCAATCAGCCCCAGCATTTT. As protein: CASSPSDSNQPQHF.

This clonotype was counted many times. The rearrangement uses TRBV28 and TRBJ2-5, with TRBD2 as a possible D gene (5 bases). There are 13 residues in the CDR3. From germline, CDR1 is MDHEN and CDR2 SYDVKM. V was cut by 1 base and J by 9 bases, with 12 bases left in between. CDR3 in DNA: TGTGCCAGCAGTTTATTGCGGGTCACGGCCCAGTACTTC. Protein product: CASSLLRVTAQYF.

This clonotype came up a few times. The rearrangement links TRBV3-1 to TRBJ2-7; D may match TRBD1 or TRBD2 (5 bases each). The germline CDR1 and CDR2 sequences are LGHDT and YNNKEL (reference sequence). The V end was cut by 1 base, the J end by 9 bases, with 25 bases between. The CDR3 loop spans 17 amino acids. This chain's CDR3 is CASSQGSGTVLGVWQYF. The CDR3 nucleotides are TGTGCCAGCAGCCAAGGGTCCGGGACGGTGTTGGGTGTGTGGCAGTACTTC.

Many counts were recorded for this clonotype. The CDR3 bases are TGCAGCGGCAGCGTGACCCCCCCCGGGGATGAGCAGTTCTTC. Protein: CSGSVTPPGDEQFF. The rearrangement uses TRBV29-1 and TRBJ2-1; D may be TRBD2 (5 bases). The V gene lost 7 bases and the J gene lost 8 bases, with 21 bases spanning the gap. Germline CDR1 and CDR2: SQVTM and ANQGSEA. The CDR3 totals 14 residues.

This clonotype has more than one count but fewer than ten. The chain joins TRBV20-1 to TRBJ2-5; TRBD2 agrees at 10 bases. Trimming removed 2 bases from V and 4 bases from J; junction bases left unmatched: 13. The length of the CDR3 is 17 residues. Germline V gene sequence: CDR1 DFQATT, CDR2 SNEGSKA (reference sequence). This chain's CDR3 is CSARNRLAGAWAETQYF. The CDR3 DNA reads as TGCAGTGCTAGAAATAGGCTAGCGGGAGCCTGGGCAGAGACCCAGTACTTC.

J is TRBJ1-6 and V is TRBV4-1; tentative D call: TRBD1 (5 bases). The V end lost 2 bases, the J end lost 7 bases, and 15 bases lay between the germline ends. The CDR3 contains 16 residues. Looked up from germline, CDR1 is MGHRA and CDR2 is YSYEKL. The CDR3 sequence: CASSQSGATPNSPLHF. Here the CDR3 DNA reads TGCGCCAGCAGCCAATCCGGGGCCACTCCGAATTCACCCCTCCACTTT.